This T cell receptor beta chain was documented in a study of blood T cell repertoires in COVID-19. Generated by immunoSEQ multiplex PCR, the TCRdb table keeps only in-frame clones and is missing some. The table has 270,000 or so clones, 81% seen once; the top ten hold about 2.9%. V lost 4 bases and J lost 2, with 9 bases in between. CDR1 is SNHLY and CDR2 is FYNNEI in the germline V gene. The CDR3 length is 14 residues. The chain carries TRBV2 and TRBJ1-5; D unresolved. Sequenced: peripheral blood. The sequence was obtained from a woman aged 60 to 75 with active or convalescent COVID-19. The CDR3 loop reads CASSGFQGNQPQHF. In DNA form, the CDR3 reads TGTGCCAGCAGTGGTTTTCAGGGCAATCAGCCCCAGCATTTT. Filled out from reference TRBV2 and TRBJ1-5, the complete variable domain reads EPEVTQTPSHQVTQMGQEVILRCVPISNHLYFYWYRQILGQKVEFLVSFYNNEISEKSEIFDDQFSVERPDGSNFTLKIRSTKLEDSAMYFCASSGFQGNQPQHFGDGTRLSIL.